A selection of T cell receptor beta chains follows, all from one sample in a study of cytomegalovirus exposure and HLA in healthy donors. Only in-frame clones appear in the TCRdb table, and some are missing; sequencing was by immunoSEQ multiplex PCR. The table shows about 330,000 clones, with 86% occurring only once. The sample was PBMCs. These receptors all come from a woman aged 18-35 years in good health and CMV-seronegative. Each CDR3 is given with its conserved first and last residue. The D gene is left open where the match is weak. Clone size, where shown, is once, few, many, or a class for clones that have expanded.

>TRBJ2-1|TRBV15|-|TRBD2|16
CATSRDGGRAYNEQFF
TGTGCCACCAGCAGAGACGGTGGGAGGGCCTACAATGAGCAGTTCTTC
>TRBJ2-5|TRBV2|-|TRBD2|15
CASSAGLAGAGTQYF
TGTGCCAGCAGCGCAGGACTAGCGGGGGCCGGGACCCAGTACTTC
>TRBJ2-3|TRBV5-1|-|TRBD1|15
CASSSGQEVTDTQYF
TGCGCCAGCAGCTCGGGACAGGAGGTGACAGATACGCAGTATTTT
>TRBJ2-7|TRBV6-7|-|TRBD1|11
CASIQLQGADF
TGTGCCAGCATCCAACTCCAGGGGGCGGACTTC
>TRBJ1-4|TRBV4-3|-|TRBD1|16
CASSQERTGKNEKLFF
TGCGCCAGCAGCCAAGAACGGACAGGAAAGAATGAAAAACTGTTTTTT
>TRBJ2-1|TRBV25-1|-|TRBD2|16
CASSRFSGRGVYEQFF
TGTGCCAGCAGTCGATTCAGCGGGAGGGGAGTCTATGAGCAGTTCTTC
>TRBJ2-7|TRBV6-5|-|-|15
CASSYSTGASYEQYF
TGTGCCAGCAGTTACTCCACAGGAGCCTCCTACGAGCAGTACTTC
>TRBJ2-7|TRBV27|-|TRBD2|14
CASLRAGSHREQYF
TGTGCCAGCCTTAGAGCGGGATCCCATCGCGAGCAGTACTTC
>TRBJ2-2|TRBV5-1|-|TRBD2|16
CASSSSGRSNTGELFF
TGCGCCAGCAGCTCTAGCGGGAGGTCGAACACCGGGGAGCTGTTTTTT
>TRBJ1-2|TRBV6-6|-|TRBD1|15
CASSGDRHANYGYTF
TGTGCCAGCAGTGGGGACAGACATGCTAACTATGGCTACACCTTC
>TRBJ2-2|TRBV28|few|TRBD1|15
CASSLGTGATGELFF
TGTGCCAGCAGTTTAGGGACAGGGGCGACCGGGGAGCTGTTTTTT
>TRBJ2-7|TRBV18|-|-|15
CASSPSGDRGTEQYF
TGTGCCAGCTCACCATCGGGGGACCGAGGGACCGAGCAGTACTTC
>TRBJ2-1|TRBV28|-|TRBD2|16
CASTRAGASGRNEQFF
TGTGCCAGTACCCGTGCGGGGGCTAGCGGGAGGAATGAGCAGTTCTTC
>TRBJ2-7|TRBV11-3|-|TRBD2|14
CASSLQGAGDEQYF
TGTGCCAGCAGCTTGCAGGGCGCGGGGGACGAGCAGTACTTC
>TRBJ2-7|TRBV2|-|TRBD1|14
CASTKQGSSYEQYF
TGTGCCAGCACGAAACAGGGGAGCTCCTACGAGCAGTACTTC
>TRBJ1-3|TRBV7-2|-|-|15
CASSFLGPWGNTIYF
TGTGCCAGCAGCTTCTTGGGGCCGTGGGGAAACACCATATATTTT
>TRBJ2-3|TRBV28|-|TRBD2|15
CASSPLADSTDTQYF
TGTGCCAGCAGTCCACTAGCGGACTCCACAGATACGCAGTATTTT
>TRBJ1-5|TRBV7-2|-|-|13
CASSLGANQPQHF
TGTGCCAGCAGCCTTGGGGCCAATCAGCCCCAGCATTTT
>TRBJ2-1|TRBV7-3|-|TRBD1|14
CASSPRTGYNEQFF
TGTGCCAGCAGCCCCCGGACAGGGTACAATGAGCAGTTCTTC
>TRBJ2-1|TRBV18|-|-|12
CASSNSGNEQFF
TGTGCCAGCTCAAACAGCGGTAATGAGCAGTTCTTC
>TRBJ2-5|TRBV28|-|-|15
CASSLDYAGSETQYF
TGTGCCAGCAGTTTAGATTACGCAGGGTCCGAGACCCAGTACTTC